This T cell receptor beta chain came from a study of T cell changes during pregnancy in multiple sclerosis. CDR3 length: 15 residues. V was shortened by 3 bases and J by 6 bases, with 15 bases between the two germline ends. Germline V gene lookup returns CDR1 MNHEY and CDR2 SMNVEV (reference sequence). Produced via immunoSEQ multiplex PCR; TCRdb's table is partial and in-frame only. The repertoire includes tens of thousands of clones, just under 95% of them detected once, and about 8% sits in the top ten. The sequence was obtained from a female donor with multiple sclerosis, enrolled in a pregnancy study. Material: CD8+ T cells from peripheral blood mononuclear cells, obtained in the third trimester of pregnancy. The genes are TRBV27 and TRBJ1-5; D is perhaps TRBD1 (6 bases). CDR3 coding DNA: TGTGCCAGCAGTTTTCGGGGGGCAGCTGGTCAGCCCCAGCATTTT. Amino acids: CASSFRGAAGQPQHF.